This T cell receptor beta chain is drawn from a study of blood T cell repertoires in COVID-19. Study details: T cells, B-cell-depleted T cells, or PBMCs supplied cDNA or gDNA.

The length of the CDR3 is 15 residues. Germline CDR1 and CDR2: LNHDA and SQIVND (reference sequence). Losses at the gene ends were 5 bases for V and 8 bases for J; bases not matched to a gene: 10. Original processing notes: Amplification with reference gene primers provided the estimates of nucleated cell counts. The protocol was immunoSEQ multiplex PCR, while the TCRdb copy is restricted to in-frame clones and leaves out a portion. V and J calls and clone size come straight from that table; D and trimming were deduced from the DNA. The sample holds some 64,000 clones; about 88% are singletons and the top ten take around 4.2%.

Sample: peripheral blood. The rearrangement links TRBV19 to TRBJ2-2; TRBD1 matches at 8 bases. This clonotype originated in a man between 65 and 85 years old with acute or convalescent COVID-19. The CDR3 DNA is TGTGCCAGTAGTTTTGGACAGGGAAGGACGGGGGAGCTGTTTTTT. Translation: CASSFGQGRTGELFF. Filled out from reference TRBV19 and TRBJ2-2, the complete variable domain reads DGGITQSPKYLFRKEGQNVTLSCEQNLNHDAMYWYRQDPGQGLRLIYYSQIVNDFQKGDIAEGYSVSREKKESFPLTVTSAQKNPTAFYLCASSFGQGRTGELFFGEGSRLTVL.